A selection of T cell receptor beta chains follows, all from one sample in a study of beta chain features in type 1 diabetes. The table came from immunoSEQ multiplex PCR; TCRdb's copy has only in-frame clones and leaves some out. The sample records about 360,000 clones, around 12% being singletons. The sample consisted of naive CD4+ T cells from blood. The origin of the receptors is a man aged 18 to 29 in good health. The CDR3 runs from the conserved cysteine through the conserved F or W. Each record gives: V gene, J gene, D gene, clone size, CDR3 protein, CDR3 DNA. The D gene is left open where the match is weak. Clone size is given for some rows only: seen once, a few or many times, or a class if the clone is expanded.

v_gene: TRBV6-6; j_gene: TRBJ2-7; d_gene: TRBD2; abundance: NA; CDR3aa: CASSSLNIAGSYEQYF; CDR3nt: TGTGCCAGCAGTTCCTTAAATATAGCGGGATCTTACGAGCAGTACTTC
v_gene: TRBV5-1; j_gene: TRBJ2-7; d_gene: TRBD2; abundance: once; CDR3aa: CASSKYGTSGSRYEQYF; CDR3nt: TGCGCCAGCAGCAAATACGGGACTAGCGGGAGTCGGTACGAGCAGTACTTC
v_gene: TRBV4-1; j_gene: TRBJ2-7; d_gene: TRBD2; abundance: few; CDR3aa: CASSQGVSGRWAYEQYF; CDR3nt: TGCGCCAGCAGCCAAGGGGTTAGCGGGAGGTGGGCCTACGAGCAGTACTTC
v_gene: TRBV4-3; j_gene: TRBJ2-2; d_gene: NA; abundance: few; CDR3aa: CASSQEAAGELFF; CDR3nt: TGCGCCAGCAGCCAAGAGGCGGCCGGGGAGCTGTTTTTT
v_gene: TRBV4-3; j_gene: TRBJ2-5; d_gene: TRBD2; abundance: NA; CDR3aa: CASSQWTSGETQYF; CDR3nt: TGCGCCAGCAGCCAATGGACTAGCGGGGAGACCCAGTACTTC
v_gene: TRBV30; j_gene: TRBJ1-4; d_gene: NA; abundance: NA; CDR3aa: CAWSVGQAEKLFF; CDR3nt: TGTGCCTGGAGTGTGGGCCAGGCAGAAAAACTGTTTTTT
v_gene: TRBV7-2; j_gene: TRBJ2-1; d_gene: TRBD2; abundance: few; CDR3aa: CASSASGGTYNEQFF; CDR3nt: TGTGCCAGCAGCGCCAGCGGGGGGACCTACAATGAGCAGTTCTTC
v_gene: TRBV2; j_gene: TRBJ2-2; d_gene: NA; abundance: NA; CDR3aa: CASSPTVNTGELFF; CDR3nt: TGTGCCAGCAGCCCGACAGTAAACACCGGGGAGCTGTTTTTT
v_gene: TRBV9; j_gene: TRBJ2-3; d_gene: NA; abundance: few; CDR3aa: CASSGNRQPPVDTQYF; CDR3nt: TGTGCCAGCAGCGGAAACAGACAGCCCCCGGTCGATACGCAGTATTTT
v_gene: TRBV15; j_gene: TRBJ1-2; d_gene: NA; abundance: NA; CDR3aa: CATSRVWAANYGYTF; CDR3nt: TGTGCCACCAGCAGAGTTTGGGCAGCTAACTATGGCTACACCTTC
v_gene: TRBV27; j_gene: TRBJ1-1; d_gene: TRBD1; abundance: NA; CDR3aa: CASSPTGAHRVAFF; CDR3nt: TGTGCCAGCAGTCCAACAGGGGCCCATCGTGTGGCTTTCTTT
v_gene: TRBV10-3; j_gene: TRBJ2-7; d_gene: TRBD2; abundance: few; CDR3aa: CAIRAGGTTYEQYF; CDR3nt: TGTGCCATCAGGGCCGGGGGGACTACCTACGAGCAGTACTTC
v_gene: TRBV6-6; j_gene: TRBJ2-7; d_gene: NA; abundance: NA; CDR3aa: CASSYSTRADWYF; CDR3nt: TGTGCCAGCAGTTACTCAACCAGAGCGGACTGGTACTTC
v_gene: TRBV10-3; j_gene: TRBJ2-3; d_gene: TRBD2; abundance: few; CDR3aa: CASETSMSGDTQYF; CDR3nt: TGTGCCAGCGAGACTAGCATGTCGGGGGATACGCAGTATTTT
v_gene: TRBV7-9; j_gene: TRBJ2-1; d_gene: NA; abundance: few; CDR3aa: CASIQIHEQFF; CDR3nt: TGTGCCAGCATACAGATCCATGAGCAGTTCTTC
v_gene: TRBV7-9; j_gene: TRBJ2-2; d_gene: NA; abundance: NA; CDR3aa: CASSLRTAPGELFF; CDR3nt: TGTGCCAGCAGCTTGAGGACAGCCCCCGGGGAGCTGTTTTTT
v_gene: TRBV30; j_gene: TRBJ1-2; d_gene: NA; abundance: NA; CDR3aa: CAWRGRGHYGYTF; CDR3nt: TGTGCCTGGAGGGGTCGGGGTCACTATGGCTACACCTTC
v_gene: TRBV7-9; j_gene: TRBJ1-1; d_gene: TRBD1; abundance: NA; CDR3aa: CASSLMDRANTEAFF; CDR3nt: TGTGCCAGCAGCTTAATGGACAGGGCGAACACTGAAGCTTTCTTT
v_gene: TRBV6-1; j_gene: TRBJ2-2; d_gene: NA; abundance: few; CDR3aa: CASSGKGRLENTGELFF; CDR3nt: TGTGCCAGCAGTGGAAAGGGGCGATTGGAAAACACCGGGGAGCTGTTTTTT
v_gene: TRBV4-2; j_gene: TRBJ2-1; d_gene: TRBD1; abundance: NA; CDR3aa: CASSQDGGQGGQEQFF; CDR3nt: TGTGCCAGCAGCCAAGACGGGGGACAGGGCGGCCAGGAGCAGTTCTTC
v_gene: TRBV7-2; j_gene: TRBJ1-1; d_gene: NA; abundance: NA; CDR3aa: CASSSNRENTEAFF; CDR3nt: TGTGCCAGCAGCTCTAACAGGGAGAACACTGAAGCTTTCTTT
v_gene: TRBV7-3; j_gene: TRBJ2-5; d_gene: TRBD1; abundance: few; CDR3aa: CASSLGQGAKAQYF; CDR3nt: TGTGCCAGCAGCCTCGGACAGGGGGCGAAGGCCCAGTACTTC
v_gene: TRBV30; j_gene: TRBJ2-7; d_gene: NA; abundance: NA; CDR3aa: CAWSGYEQYF; CDR3nt: TGTGCCTGGAGCGGGTACGAGCAGTACTTC
v_gene: TRBV7-9; j_gene: TRBJ2-5; d_gene: TRBD2; abundance: few; CDR3aa: CASSTGGVETQYF; CDR3nt: TGTGCCAGCAGCACCGGGGGGGTAGAGACCCAGTACTTC
v_gene: TRBV5-1; j_gene: TRBJ2-5; d_gene: TRBD1; abundance: few; CDR3aa: CASSLRQGGLQETQYF; CDR3nt: TGCGCCAGCAGCTTGAGGCAAGGGGGCCTCCAAGAGACCCAGTACTTC
v_gene: TRBV7-2; j_gene: TRBJ2-6; d_gene: NA; abundance: NA; CDR3aa: CASSPRGANVLTF; CDR3nt: TGTGCCAGCAGCCCACGGGGGGCCAACGTCCTGACTTTC
v_gene: TRBV6-5; j_gene: TRBJ1-5; d_gene: NA; abundance: few; CDR3aa: CASSSLGRQPQHF; CDR3nt: TGTGCCAGCAGTTCACTAGGGCGTCAGCCCCAGCATTTT
v_gene: TRBV15; j_gene: TRBJ2-7; d_gene: TRBD1; abundance: NA; CDR3aa: CATSNVDRGNEQYF; CDR3nt: TGTGCCACCAGCAACGTGGACAGGGGAAACGAGCAGTACTTC
v_gene: TRBV29-1; j_gene: TRBJ2-7; d_gene: TRBD1; abundance: few; CDR3aa: CSATGQGISEQYF; CDR3nt: TGCAGCGCTACCGGACAGGGTATCTCGGAGCAGTACTTC
v_gene: TRBV7-2; j_gene: TRBJ2-5; d_gene: TRBD1; abundance: NA; CDR3aa: CASSLGQGSETQYF; CDR3nt: TGTGCCAGCAGTCTCGGACAGGGTTCAGAGACCCAGTACTTC
v_gene: TRBV15; j_gene: TRBJ2-7; d_gene: NA; abundance: NA; CDR3aa: CATSGTRSSYEQYF; CDR3nt: TGTGCCACCAGCGGGACACGAAGCTCCTACGAGCAGTACTTC
v_gene: TRBV5-6; j_gene: TRBJ2-4; d_gene: TRBD2; abundance: few; CDR3aa: CASSFFGGAGAKNIQYF; CDR3nt: TGTGCCAGCAGCTTTTTCGGGGGGGCAGGAGCCAAAAACATTCAGTACTTC
v_gene: TRBV15; j_gene: TRBJ2-1; d_gene: TRBD2; abundance: NA; CDR3aa: CATSRESSGTLYNEQFF; CDR3nt: TGTGCCACCAGCAGGGAATCTAGCGGGACCCTCTACAATGAGCAGTTCTTC
v_gene: TRBV7-2; j_gene: TRBJ2-1; d_gene: TRBD2; abundance: NA; CDR3aa: CASSQSGLAEYNEQFF; CDR3nt: TGTGCCAGCAGCCAAAGCGGGCTAGCGGAGTACAATGAGCAGTTCTTC
v_gene: TRBV28; j_gene: TRBJ1-4; d_gene: TRBD1; abundance: few; CDR3aa: CASSLRGPREKLFF; CDR3nt: TGTGCCAGCAGCCTCAGGGGGCCACGAGAAAAACTGTTTTTT
v_gene: TRBV9; j_gene: TRBJ1-5; d_gene: TRBD1; abundance: NA; CDR3aa: CASSVGGQGLQPQHF; CDR3nt: TGTGCCAGCAGCGTAGGCGGACAGGGCCTTCAGCCCCAGCATTTT
v_gene: TRBV6-5; j_gene: TRBJ1-1; d_gene: NA; abundance: few; CDR3aa: CASSGSGTEAFF; CDR3nt: TGTGCCAGCAGTGGGTCAGGGACTGAAGCTTTCTTT
v_gene: TRBV7-2; j_gene: TRBJ2-1; d_gene: TRBD1; abundance: NA; CDR3aa: CASSPSGQRDEQFF; CDR3nt: TGTGCCAGCAGCCCATCGGGACAGAGGGATGAGCAGTTCTTC
v_gene: TRBV9; j_gene: TRBJ2-7; d_gene: TRBD2; abundance: few; CDR3aa: CASSVAGGYVNEQYF; CDR3nt: TGTGCCAGCAGCGTAGCGGGGGGGTATGTCAACGAGCAGTACTTC